What follows describes a single TCR beta chain. Its antigen is unknown. The data belong to a study of T cell responses to AZD1222 COVID-19 vaccine. Across the whole study: Researchers grouped second doses given at about 4 or about 12 weeks into one pool.

Assay used: immunoSEQ multiplex PCR; TCRdb lists only in-frame clones, some missing. The repertoire holds 95,000 to 150,000 clones, with roughly 87% as singletons. The CDR3 covers 12 residues. Looked up from germline, CDR1 is SEHNR and CDR2 is FQNEAQ (reference sequence). V was pared by 6 bases and J by 6 bases, with 11 bases between. Study results and caveats: After two AZD1222 doses, spike-specific TCR breadth and depth rose versus day 0. Repertoires were collected only later (after the peak T cell response had occurred).

The V call is TRBV7-9, the J call TRBJ1-1; a possible D gene is TRBD1 (5 bases). This clonotype was obtained from an adult in good health. The sequencing here drew on peripheral blood, taken on day 0 of AZD1222 vaccination. CDR3 nucleotide sequence: TGTGCCAGCAGAGGAGGGGTCCCTGAAGCTTTCTTT. This translates into CASRGGVPEAFF.